This T cell receptor (beta chain) originates from a study of cytomegalovirus exposure and HLA in healthy donors. Across the study: Most donors, less than 85% of approximately 400 genotyped, fell in the Caucasian-associated ancestry cluster.

This CDR3 is 13 amino acids long. CDR1 is SGHTA, CDR2 FQGTGA, per germline. V was pared by 2 bases and J by 4 bases, with 8 bases between. Study-level findings and limits: Immune exposure information comprised only CMV serostatus. Researchers reported in a later analysis that common viral pathogens appeared linked to several top clusters. It was approximately 150 TCR beta chains that were listed as cytomegalovirus-associated.

Regarding this clone: What it binds is not known.

PCR amplification relied on 60 Vbeta primers (plus 13 Jbeta primers). TCRdb keeps only in-frame clones here, not all; method: immunoSEQ multiplex PCR. Of roughly 140,000 clones listed, 60% to 85% are singletons. The receptor's source is a woman aged 40 to 50 in good health and CMV-seropositive. The chain uses TRBV7-3 and TRBJ1-1; TRBD1 is a possible D gene (5 bases). The sequenced material came from PBMCs. The DNA for the CDR3 is TGTGCCAGCAGCTTAGAAGGGGTCACTGAAGCTTTCTTT. Translation: CASSLEGVTEAFF.